This T cell receptor (beta chain) was captured in a study of T cell changes during pregnancy in multiple sclerosis. Profiling relied on immunoSEQ multiplex PCR, and the TCRdb table lists in-frame clones only, not all of them. The sample has around 130,000 clones; 90% to 98% are singletons. The CDR3 runs 14 residues. CDR1 is SGHTA, CDR2 FQGNSA, per germline. V lost 2 bases and J 8 bases, leaving 13 bases between the germline ends. V usage is TRBV7-2 and J usage is TRBJ1-3; tentatively, D is TRBD1 (5 bases). Sequences were derived from peripheral blood, sampled after pregnancy. The sequence was collected from a female donor with multiple sclerosis, enrolled in a pregnancy study. The CDR3 here is CASSLITGYDTIYF. The CDR3 DNA is TGTGCCAGCAGCTTAATTACAGGTTACGACACCATATATTTT.